This is a list of T cell receptor beta chains from one sample in a study of T cells in Graves' hyperthyroidism and ophthalmopathy. TCRdb reanalysed the multiplex PCR reads using MiXCR and keeps one entry per CDR3 protein. The sample has roughly 550,000 distinct CDR3 sequences, 15% to 20% seen once; the top ten hold about 31%. Sequencing was carried out using blood. The receptors stem from a woman aged 30 to 39 with Graves' ophthalmopathy. CDR3s include the opening cysteine and the closing phenylalanine or tryptophan. Each record gives: J gene, clone size, V gene, D gene, CDR3 protein, CDR3 DNA. The D gene is left open where the match is weak. Expanded clones get a size class; other rows say once, few or many, or leave the size out.

TRBJ1-1	few	TRBV7-2	-	CASSWGTLGTEAFF	TGTGCCAGCAGCTGGGGGACATTGGGCACTGAAGCTTTCTTT
TRBJ2-5	-	TRBV19	-	CASSIWGREETQYF	TGTGCCAGTAGTATATGGGGGCGCGAAGAGACCCAGTACTTC
TRBJ2-7	-	TRBV29-1	TRBD1	CSVWTGDVLEQYF	TGCAGCGTTTGGACAGGGGACGTTCTCGAGCAGTACTTC
TRBJ2-1	-	TRBV20-1	TRBD1	CSAILTTGDNEQFF	TGCAGTGCTATCCTAACGACAGGGGACAATGAGCAGTTCTTC
TRBJ1-2	many	TRBV28	-	CASSLGTEYGYTF	TGTGCCAGCAGTTTAGGGACGGAATATGGCTACACCTTC
TRBJ2-2	-	TRBV9	-	CASSVGSATNTGELFF	TGTGCCAGCAGCGTAGGATCGGCCACGAACACCGGGGAGCTGTTTTTT
TRBJ1-1	many	TRBV5-1	-	CASSRKEDTEAFF	TGCGCCAGCAGCCGTAAGGAGGACACTGAAGCTTTCTTT
TRBJ2-3	-	TRBV7-2	TRBD1	CASSLVQGVLTDTQYF	TGTGCCAGCAGCTTAGTACAGGGGGTACTCACAGATACGCAGTATTTT
TRBJ1-1	many	TRBV11-3	-	CASSDSDTEAFF	TGTGCCAGCAGCGATAGTGACACTGAAGCTTTCTTT
TRBJ2-7	many	TRBV7-3	-	CASSPGTINEQYF	TGTGCCAGCAGCCCCGGGACAATAAACGAGCAGTACTTC
TRBJ1-2	few	TRBV28	-	CASSEDSGRNYGYTF	TGTGCCAGCAGCGAGGACAGCGGGAGGAACTATGGCTACACCTTC
TRBJ2-1	many	TRBV3-1	TRBD2	CASSQAGTGLASGEQFF	TGTGCCAGCAGCCAAGCAGGGACGGGACTAGCGTCGGGTGAGCAGTTCTTC
TRBJ2-7	-	TRBV4-3	TRBD2	CASSQETSGGGWGYEQYF	TGCGCCAGCAGCCAAGAGACTAGCGGAGGAGGCTGGGGCTACGAGCAGTACTTC
TRBJ2-5	-	TRBV5-1	-	CASSVPTGRGETQYF	TGCGCCAGCAGCGTGCCGACAGGGAGGGGAGAGACCCAGTACTTC
TRBJ2-3	-	TRBV9	-	CASSAPGPSTDTQYF	TGTGCCAGCAGCGCCCCGGGACCAAGCACAGATACGCAGTATTTT
TRBJ2-3	-	TRBV7-9	TRBD1	CASADRGTDTQYF	TGTGCCAGCGCGGACAGGGGAACAGATACGCAGTATTTT
TRBJ2-5	few	TRBV6-1	-	CASSFSVQETQYF	TGTGCCAGCTCTTTCTCGGTACAGGAGACCCAGTACTTC
TRBJ2-1	few	TRBV7-2	-	CASMSGFSYNEQFF	TGTGCCAGCATGTCGGGATTTTCCTACAATGAGCAGTTCTTC
TRBJ2-7	many	TRBV28	-	CASSLYGRSNYEQYF	TGTGCCAGCAGTTTATACGGGAGATCGAATTACGAGCAGTACTTC
TRBJ1-2	few	TRBV6-1	-	CASSEHNRDGYTF	TGTGCCAGCAGTGAACATAACAGGGACGGCTACACCTTC
TRBJ2-7	few	TRBV18	TRBD1	CASSQDRASSYEQYF	TGTGCCAGCTCACAAGACAGGGCGAGCTCCTACGAGCAGTACTTC
TRBJ2-2	few	TRBV10-3	-	CAISISGGMNTGELFF	TGTGCCATCAGTATAAGTGGCGGGATGAACACCGGGGAGCTGTTTTTT
TRBJ2-1	-	TRBV4-3	-	CASSPSVAPTYNEQFF	TGCGCCAGCAGCCCGAGCGTAGCACCCACCTACAATGAGCAGTTCTTC
TRBJ2-7	few	TRBV14	-	CASSQDTSSFWEQYF	TGTGCCAGCAGCCAAGACACCTCATCTTTTTGGGAGCAGTACTTC
TRBJ2-7	-	TRBV5-1	-	CAGSLGGGLYEQYF	TGCGCCGGCAGCCTGGGTGGGGGGCTATACGAGCAGTACTTC
TRBJ2-3	few	TRBV4-3	-	CASSQVTDWADTQYF	TGCGCCAGCAGCCAAGTAACGGACTGGGCAGATACGCAGTATTTT
TRBJ2-7	few	TRBV6-9	TRBD1	CASSYPETGKPYEQYF	TGTGCCAGCAGTTACCCAGAGACAGGGAAGCCCTACGAGCAGTACTTC
TRBJ2-7	-	TRBV7-2	TRBD2	CASSELLAGEYEQYF	TGTGCCAGTAGTGAACTACTAGCGGGAGAGTACGAGCAGTACTTC
TRBJ1-1	-	TRBV6-1	TRBD1	CASIDRGSSTEAFF	TGTGCCAGCATCGACAGGGGCTCCAGCACTGAAGCTTTCTTT
TRBJ1-1	many	TRBV6-5	-	CASSYGRHTEAFF	TGTGCCAGCAGTTACGGCAGGCATACTGAAGCTTTCTTT
TRBJ2-3	many	TRBV2	-	CASSEVGSNTDTQYF	TGTGCCAGCAGTGAGGTGGGCAGTAACACAGATACGCAGTATTTT
TRBJ2-7	-	TRBV6-1	-	CASSGKSSYEQYF	TGTGCCAGCAGTGGAAAAAGCTCCTACGAGCAGTACTTC
TRBJ2-2	-	TRBV6-9	TRBD2	CASSYRLSGRVHTGELFF	TGTGCCAGCAGTTACCGCCTTAGCGGGAGGGTCCACACCGGGGAGCTGTTTTTT
TRBJ2-7	-	TRBV5-4	-	CASSFEGRWEQYF	TGTGCCAGCAGCTTCGAAGGAAGGTGGGAGCAGTACTTC
TRBJ2-7	many	TRBV15	TRBD2	CATSRPVGGVFSYEQYF	TGTGCCACCAGCAGACCGGTGGGGGGGGTCTTTTCCTACGAGCAGTACTTC
TRBJ2-3	-	TRBV6-2/TRBV6-3	-	CASSYYGVDTGGTDTQYF	TGTGCCAGCAGTTACTATGGTGTCGACACGGGAGGCACAGATACGCAGTATTTT
TRBJ1-2	many	TRBV20-1	-	CSARDGNGDWGGYTF	TGCAGTGCTAGAGATGGAAACGGTGACTGGGGAGGCTACACCTTC
TRBJ1-6	-	TRBV12-3/TRBV12-4	-	CASSLIGARSPLHF	TGTGCCAGCAGTTTGATAGGGGCCCGGTCACCCCTCCACTTT
TRBJ2-5	few	TRBV6-2/TRBV6-3	TRBD1	CATLDRGRGETQYF	TGTGCCACCCTGGACAGGGGCCGGGGGGAGACCCAGTACTTC
TRBJ2-1	-	TRBV4-3	-	CASSQVIRTEQFF	TGCGCCAGCAGCCAAGTTATCCGTACCGAGCAGTTCTTC
TRBJ1-5	many	TRBV12-3/TRBV12-4	-	CASSFEGFQPQHF	TGTGCCAGCAGTTTCGAGGGTTTCCAGCCCCAGCATTTT
TRBJ1-5	-	TRBV28	-	CASEGRRNQPQHF	TGTGCCAGTGAGGGGCGGCGCAATCAGCCCCAGCATTTT
TRBJ2-5	-	TRBV10-1	-	CASSPGVSGETQYF	TGCGCCAGCAGCCCCGGGGTGAGCGGGGAGACCCAGTACTTC
TRBJ1-5	many	TRBV20-1	-	CSARAGGGVRASWRQPQHF	TGCAGTGCTAGAGCGGGTGGGGGCGTGAGGGCTTCGTGGCGACAGCCCCAGCATTTT
TRBJ2-1	few	TRBV6-1	TRBD2	CASRLAGGRNEQFF	TGTGCCAGCAGACTAGCGGGAGGGCGCAATGAGCAGTTCTTC
TRBJ2-3	few	TRBV12-3/TRBV12-4	-	CASSLVPSTRADTQYF	TGTGCCAGCAGTTTAGTCCCCTCGACTAGGGCAGATACGCAGTATTTT
TRBJ2-1	many	TRBV13	TRBD1	CASSSGTGGFDNEQFF	TGTGCCAGCAGCTCTGGGACAGGGGGCTTTGACAATGAGCAGTTCTTC
TRBJ2-4	few	TRBV3-1	-	CASSFAKNIQYF	TGTGCCAGCAGTTTCGCCAAAAACATTCAGTACTTC
TRBJ2-2	few	TRBV5-1	TRBD2	CASSRLLAGVGTGELFF	TGCGCCAGCAGCCGTTTACTAGCGGGAGTTGGCACCGGGGAGCTGTTTTTT
TRBJ2-5	few	TRBV5-6	-	CASSLVAGIGETQYF	TGTGCCAGCAGCTTGGTGGCAGGGATCGGGGAGACCCAGTACTTC
TRBJ1-5	many	TRBV28	TRBD1	CASSPRTGNQPQHF	TGTGCCAGCAGTCCACGGACAGGGAATCAGCCCCAGCATTTT
TRBJ2-3	-	TRBV28	-	CASSLRGGIKDTQYF	TGTGCCAGCAGTTTAAGAGGGGGTATTAAAGATACGCAGTATTTT
TRBJ2-7	-	TRBV6-2/TRBV6-3	TRBD2	CASSYSRLAGVYEQYF	TGTGCCAGCAGTTACTCGAGACTAGCGGGAGTCTACGAGCAGTACTTC
TRBJ1-2	many	TRBV6-1	-	CASSEESWRDGYTF	TGTGCCAGCAGTGAAGAGTCTTGGAGGGATGGCTACACCTTC
TRBJ1-5	-	TRBV6-2/TRBV6-3	-	CASSPFNPHRAQSSNQPQHF	TGTGCCAGCAGCCCCTTTAACCCTCACAGGGCTCAAAGTAGCAATCAGCCCCAGCATTTT
TRBJ1-5	-	TRBV19	-	CATTDRIDQPQHF	TGTGCCACTACAGACAGGATCGATCAGCCCCAGCATTTT
TRBJ2-1	few	TRBV28	TRBD2	CASSTGGAGVNEQFF	TGTGCCAGCAGCACGGGGGGAGCGGGAGTGAATGAGCAGTTCTTC
TRBJ1-5	few	TRBV6-2/TRBV6-3	-	CASSHVPGYRDQPQHF	TGTGCCAGCAGTCACGTTCCGGGGTATCGAGATCAGCCCCAGCATTTT
TRBJ2-1	-	TRBV7-2	TRBD1	CASYGTGDYNEQFF	TGTGCCAGCTACGGGACAGGGGACTACAATGAGCAGTTCTTC